Each of the 5 T cell receptor beta chains below was sequenced from the same sample in a study of cytomegalovirus exposure and HLA in healthy donors. The PCR had 60 Vbeta and 13 Jbeta primers. TCRdb keeps only in-frame clones here, not all; method: immunoSEQ multiplex PCR. The sample lists around 150,000 clones, roughly 82% occurring once. Material: PBMCs. These receptors came from a man between 50 and 59 years old in good health and CMV-seropositive.

This chain uses TRBV2 with TRBJ1-5; D gene uncertain. CDR1 is SNHLY and CDR2 is FYNNEI in the germline V gene. The CDR3 is 14 amino acids. V was shortened by 4 bases and J by 6 bases, with 13 bases between the two germline ends. In DNA, the CDR3 is TGTGCCAGCAGTGGAGGTGGGTCGGGTCAGCCCCAGCATTTT. It yields the protein CASSGGGSGQPQHF.

The rearrangement links TRBV10-3 to TRBJ2-5, with D maybe TRBD1 (8 bases). CDR1 ENHRY and CDR2 SYGVKD come from the germline V gene. CDR3 length: 13 amino acids. With 11 bases removed from V and 5 bases from J, the gap between germline ends came to 18 bases. The CDR3 loop reads CASQGGAGETQYF. CDR3 DNA sequence: TGTGCCTCACAGGGGGGGGCGGGGGAGACCCAGTACTTC.

Regarding this clone: Compared with germline, one end of the junction differs, possibly owing to a read error. This sequence joins TRBV7-7 and TRBJ2-2, with TRBD1 matching 7 bases. The CDR3 covers 15 residues. Germline V lookup: CDR1 SSHAT, CDR2 FNYEAQ (reference sequence). The CDR3 region is CASSPIRGRERELFF. The DNA of the CDR3 is TGTGCTAGCAGCCCTATTAGGGGGCGTGAACGGGAGCTGTTTTTT.

This clone was recorded a few times. The V and J genes are TRBV6-5 and TRBJ1-1; D not resolved. Trimming removed 0 bases at V and 7 bases at J, with 9 bases between. CDR1 is MNHEY and CDR2 is SVGAGI in the germline V gene. The CDR3 is 13 residues long. CDR3: CASSYSIYFEAFF. The CDR3 DNA reads TGTGCCAGCAGTTACTCGATATACTTTGAAGCTTTCTTT.

The chain joins TRBV4-3 to TRBJ2-2; 15 bases match TRBD2. V trimming: 1 base; J trimming: 6 bases; junction bases outside the gene matches: 3. The CDR3 sequence is 17 residues long. CDR1 and CDR2 (germline): LGHNA, YSLEER. The CDR3 loop is CASSQGTSGRAPGELFF. In DNA, the CDR3 is TGCGCCAGCAGCCAAGGGACTAGCGGGAGGGCCCCCGGGGAGCTGTTTTTT.